This TCR beta chain was sequenced for a study of CD8 T cells in Susac syndrome. From germline, CDR1 is DFQATT and CDR2 SNEGSKA (reference sequence). Unmatched junction bases numbered 7, after V lost 3 bases and J lost 6 bases. There are 13 residues in the CDR3. An amount of RNA that ranged from roughly 0.5 to 1 ug was reverse transcribed with random hexamers. TCRdb processed the immunoSEQ multiplex PCR reads anew with MiXCR; each CDR3 protein has one entry. The repertoire holds approximately 150,000 distinct CDR3 sequences, 90% to 97% seen once, with less than 0.085% in the top ten. This clonotype has just one count.

V and J are TRBV20-1 and TRBJ1-2, with 7 nucleotides matching TRBD1. The TCR was taken from a human donor with Susac syndrome. Sequencing was done on a sample of CD4+ T cells from PBMCs. The CDR3 DNA is TGCAGTGCTAGTCTGACAGGGTCCCATGGCTACACCTTC. It translates to CSASLTGSHGYTF.